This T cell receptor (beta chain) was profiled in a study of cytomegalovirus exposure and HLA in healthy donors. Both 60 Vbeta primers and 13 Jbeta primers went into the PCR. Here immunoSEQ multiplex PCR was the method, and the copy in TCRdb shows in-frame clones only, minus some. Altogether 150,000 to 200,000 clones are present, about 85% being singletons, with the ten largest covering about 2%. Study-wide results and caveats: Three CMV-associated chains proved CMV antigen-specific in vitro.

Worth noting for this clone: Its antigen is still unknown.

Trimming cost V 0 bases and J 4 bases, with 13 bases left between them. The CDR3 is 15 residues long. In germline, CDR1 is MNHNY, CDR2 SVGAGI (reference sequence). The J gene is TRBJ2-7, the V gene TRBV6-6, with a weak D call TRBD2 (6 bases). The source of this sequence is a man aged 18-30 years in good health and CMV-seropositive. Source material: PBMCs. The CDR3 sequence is CASSYSMAGLYEQYF. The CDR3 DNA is TGTGCCAGCAGTTACTCGATGGCGGGGCTGTACGAGCAGTACTTC.